The T cell receptor (beta chain) described here comes from a study of cytomegalovirus exposure and HLA in healthy donors. Findings and limits, study-wide: Using a false discovery rate of 0.05, a later analysis showed that roughly 16,000 TCR beta sequences were associated with HLA alleles. As a later analysis revealed, most CMV-associated TCR beta chains appeared HLA-restricted. Under in vitro conditions, a few CMV-associated chains were confirmed as specific for CMV antigens.

Remarks on this clone: The antigen remains unidentified.

With 60 Vbeta and 13 Jbeta primers, the PCR was carried out. Profiling relied on immunoSEQ multiplex PCR, and the TCRdb table lists in-frame clones only, not all of them. This table holds around 130,000 clones, around 77% found once. The CDR3 totals 15 residues. CDR1 MNHNY and CDR2 SVGAGI come from the germline V gene (reference sequence). The sequence was collected from a man aged 45 to 65 in good health and CMV-seronegative. This sequence joins TRBV6-6 and TRBJ2-5; D possibly corresponds to TRBD1 (5 bases). The DNA matches TRBJ2-7 better at its end, which makes the J call doubtful. The sequenced sample was PBMCs. CDR3 DNA sequence: TGTGCCAGCAGCGGGCGACAGTCGGGCTCCTACGAGCAGTACTTC. Translation gives CASSGRQSGSYEQYF.